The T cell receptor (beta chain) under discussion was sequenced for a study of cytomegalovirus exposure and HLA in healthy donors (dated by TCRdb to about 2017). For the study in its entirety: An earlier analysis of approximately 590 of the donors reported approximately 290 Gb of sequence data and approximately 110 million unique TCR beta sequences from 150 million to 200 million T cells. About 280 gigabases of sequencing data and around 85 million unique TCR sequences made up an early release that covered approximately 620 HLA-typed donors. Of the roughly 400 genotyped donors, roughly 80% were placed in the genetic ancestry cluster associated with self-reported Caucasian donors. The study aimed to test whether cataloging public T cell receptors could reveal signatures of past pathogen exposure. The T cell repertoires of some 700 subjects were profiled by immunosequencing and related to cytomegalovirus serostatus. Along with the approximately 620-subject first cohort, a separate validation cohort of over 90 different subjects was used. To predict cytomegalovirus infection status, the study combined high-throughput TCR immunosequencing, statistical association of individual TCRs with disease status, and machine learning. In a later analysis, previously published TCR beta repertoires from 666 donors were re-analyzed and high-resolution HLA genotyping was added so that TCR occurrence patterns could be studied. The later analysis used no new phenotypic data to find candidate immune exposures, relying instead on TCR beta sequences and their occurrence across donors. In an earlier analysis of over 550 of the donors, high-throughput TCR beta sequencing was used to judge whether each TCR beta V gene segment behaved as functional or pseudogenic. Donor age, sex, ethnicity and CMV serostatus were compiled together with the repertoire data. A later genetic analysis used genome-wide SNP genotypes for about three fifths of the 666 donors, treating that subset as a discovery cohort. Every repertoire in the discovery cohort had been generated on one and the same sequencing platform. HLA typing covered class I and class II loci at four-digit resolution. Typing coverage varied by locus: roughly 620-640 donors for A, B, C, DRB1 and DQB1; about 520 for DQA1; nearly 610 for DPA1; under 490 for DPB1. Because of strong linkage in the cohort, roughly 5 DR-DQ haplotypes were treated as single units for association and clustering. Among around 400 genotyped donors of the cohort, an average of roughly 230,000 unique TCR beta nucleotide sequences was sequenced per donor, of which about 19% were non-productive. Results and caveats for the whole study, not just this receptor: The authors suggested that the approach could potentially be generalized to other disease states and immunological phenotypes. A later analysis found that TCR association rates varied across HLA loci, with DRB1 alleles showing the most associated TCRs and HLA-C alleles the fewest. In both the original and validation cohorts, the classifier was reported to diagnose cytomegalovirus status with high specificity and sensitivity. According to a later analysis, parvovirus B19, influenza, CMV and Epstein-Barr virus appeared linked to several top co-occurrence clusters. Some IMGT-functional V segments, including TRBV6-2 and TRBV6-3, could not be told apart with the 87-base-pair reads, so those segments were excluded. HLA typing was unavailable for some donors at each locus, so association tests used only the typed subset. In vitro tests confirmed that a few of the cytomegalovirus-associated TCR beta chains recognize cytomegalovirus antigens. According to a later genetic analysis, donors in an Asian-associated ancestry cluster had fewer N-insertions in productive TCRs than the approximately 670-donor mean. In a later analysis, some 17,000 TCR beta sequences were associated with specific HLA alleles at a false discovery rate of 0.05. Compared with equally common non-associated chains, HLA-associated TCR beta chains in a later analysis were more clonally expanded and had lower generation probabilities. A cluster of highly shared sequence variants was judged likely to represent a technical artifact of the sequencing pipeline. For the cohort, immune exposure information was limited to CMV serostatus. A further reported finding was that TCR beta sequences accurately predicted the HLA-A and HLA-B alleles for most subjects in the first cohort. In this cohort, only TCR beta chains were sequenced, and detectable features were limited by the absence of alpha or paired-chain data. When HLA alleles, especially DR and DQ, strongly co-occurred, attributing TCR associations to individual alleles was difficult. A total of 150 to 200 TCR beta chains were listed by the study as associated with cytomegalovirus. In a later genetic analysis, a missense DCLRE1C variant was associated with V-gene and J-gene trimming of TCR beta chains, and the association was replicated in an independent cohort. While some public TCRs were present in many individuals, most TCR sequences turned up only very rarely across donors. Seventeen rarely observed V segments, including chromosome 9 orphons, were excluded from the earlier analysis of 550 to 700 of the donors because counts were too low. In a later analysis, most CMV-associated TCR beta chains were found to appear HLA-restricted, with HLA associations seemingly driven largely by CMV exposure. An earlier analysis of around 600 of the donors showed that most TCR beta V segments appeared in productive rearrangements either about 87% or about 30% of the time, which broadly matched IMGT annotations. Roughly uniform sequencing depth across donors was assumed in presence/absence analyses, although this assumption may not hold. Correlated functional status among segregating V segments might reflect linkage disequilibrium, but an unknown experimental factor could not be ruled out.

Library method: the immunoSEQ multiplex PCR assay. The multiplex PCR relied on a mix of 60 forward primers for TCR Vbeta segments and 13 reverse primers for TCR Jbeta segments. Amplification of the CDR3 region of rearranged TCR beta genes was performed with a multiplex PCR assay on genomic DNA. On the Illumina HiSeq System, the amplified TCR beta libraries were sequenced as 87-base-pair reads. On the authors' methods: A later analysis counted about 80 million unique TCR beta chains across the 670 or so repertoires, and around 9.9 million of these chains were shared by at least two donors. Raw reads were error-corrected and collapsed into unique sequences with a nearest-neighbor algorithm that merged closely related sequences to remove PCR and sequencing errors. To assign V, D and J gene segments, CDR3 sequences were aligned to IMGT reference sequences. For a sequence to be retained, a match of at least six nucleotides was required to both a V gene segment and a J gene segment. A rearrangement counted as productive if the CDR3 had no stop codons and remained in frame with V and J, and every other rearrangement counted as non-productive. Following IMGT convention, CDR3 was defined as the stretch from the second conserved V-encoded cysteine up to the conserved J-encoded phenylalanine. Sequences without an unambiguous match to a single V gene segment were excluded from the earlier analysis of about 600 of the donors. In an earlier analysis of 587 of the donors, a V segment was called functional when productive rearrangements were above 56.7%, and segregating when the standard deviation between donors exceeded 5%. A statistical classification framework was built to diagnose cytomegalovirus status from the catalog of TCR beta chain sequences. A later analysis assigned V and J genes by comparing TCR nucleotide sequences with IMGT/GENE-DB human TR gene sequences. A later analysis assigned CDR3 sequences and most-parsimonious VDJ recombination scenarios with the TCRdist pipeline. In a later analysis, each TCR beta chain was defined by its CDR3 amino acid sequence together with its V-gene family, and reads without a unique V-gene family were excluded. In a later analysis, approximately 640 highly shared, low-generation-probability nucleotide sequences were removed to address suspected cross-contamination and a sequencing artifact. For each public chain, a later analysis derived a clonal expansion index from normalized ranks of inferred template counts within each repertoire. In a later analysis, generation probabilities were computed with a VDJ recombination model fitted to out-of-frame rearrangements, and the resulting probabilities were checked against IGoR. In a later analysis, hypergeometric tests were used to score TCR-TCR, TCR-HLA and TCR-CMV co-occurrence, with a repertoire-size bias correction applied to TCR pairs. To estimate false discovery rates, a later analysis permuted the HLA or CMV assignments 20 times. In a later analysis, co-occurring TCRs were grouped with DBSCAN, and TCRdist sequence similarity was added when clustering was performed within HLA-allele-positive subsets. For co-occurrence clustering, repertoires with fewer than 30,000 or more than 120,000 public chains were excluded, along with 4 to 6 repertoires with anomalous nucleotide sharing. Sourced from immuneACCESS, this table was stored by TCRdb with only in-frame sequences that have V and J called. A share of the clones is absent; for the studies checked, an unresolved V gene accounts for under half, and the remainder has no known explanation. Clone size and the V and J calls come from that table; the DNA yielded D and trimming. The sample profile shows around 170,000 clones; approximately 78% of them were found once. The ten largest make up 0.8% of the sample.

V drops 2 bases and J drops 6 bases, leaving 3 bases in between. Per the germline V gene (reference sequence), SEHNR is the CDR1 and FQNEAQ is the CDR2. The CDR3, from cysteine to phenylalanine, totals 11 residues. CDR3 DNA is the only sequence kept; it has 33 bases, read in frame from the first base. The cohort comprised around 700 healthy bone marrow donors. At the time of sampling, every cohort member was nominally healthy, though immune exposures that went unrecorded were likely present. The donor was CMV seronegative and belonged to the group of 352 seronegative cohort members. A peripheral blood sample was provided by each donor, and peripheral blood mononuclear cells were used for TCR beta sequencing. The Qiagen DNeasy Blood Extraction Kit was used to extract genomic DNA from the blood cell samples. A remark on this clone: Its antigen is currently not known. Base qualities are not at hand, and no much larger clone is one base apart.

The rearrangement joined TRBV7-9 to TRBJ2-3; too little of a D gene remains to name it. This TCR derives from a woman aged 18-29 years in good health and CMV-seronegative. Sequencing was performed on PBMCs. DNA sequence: TGTGCCAGCAGCTTACCGGATACGCAGTATTTT. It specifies CASSLPDTQYF.